This TCR beta chain derives from a study of radiation and T cells in renal cell carcinoma. The study, taken as a whole, reports: No pretreatment tumor biopsies were available for baseline clonotypes. Top tumor clonotypes rose in blood 2 weeks post-radiation, then contracted.

With regard to this clone: The antigen is not known.

CDR1 is SGHNT, CDR2 YYREEE, per germline (reference sequence). The CDR3 has 14 amino acids. Trimming removed 5 bases from V and 6 bases from J, with 16 bases in between. The time point was: blood 4 weeks post-SBRT, at nephrectomy. Treatment indicated: 15 Gy SBRT to primary tumor, nephrectomy 4 weeks later. Nephrectomy followed 15 Gy stereotactic body radiation by 4 weeks. The patient's renal cell carcinoma had clear cell pathology. Clones were read by immunoSEQ multiplex PCR, and TCRdb kept only the in-frame ones, dropping some. Among about 78,000 clones listed, 80% to 90% were seen once. Here the sequenced sample was blood, taken from a patient whose treatment included radiotherapy and nephrectomy. The rearrangement joins TRBV5-4 to TRBJ2-3; D might be TRBD2 (6 bases). The origin of this receptor is a woman aged 70 to 79 with renal cell carcinoma. The CDR3 DNA reads TGTGCCAGCAGTCTGGAGGGGCCTTCGGATACGCAGTATTTT. This gives the protein CASSLEGPSDTQYF.